A single sample is the source of the 31 T cell receptor beta chains below, sequenced in a study of Ad26.COV2.S vaccination and SARS-CoV-2 variants. Treatment of the sample: roughly 19 received Ad26.COV2.S at low or high dose, single or two shots; several received placebo; per-sample allocation not given. It was on day 63 after the first vaccine or placebo injection that samples were taken. Some clones are missing from TCRdb's copy, which holds only in-frame ones; the method was immunoSEQ multiplex PCR. The sample comprises a few hundred thousand clones, roughly nine tenths of which are singletons, and under 3% rests with the top ten. Material: peripheral blood, obtained in a trial of Ad26.COV2.S vaccine versus placebo. Receptors originate from a person aged 18-60 years who received the Ad26.COV2.S COVID-19 vaccine or a placebo.

The rearrangement uses TRBV27 and TRBJ2-2, with D maybe TRBD2 (6 bases). The germline V and J ends were trimmed by 3 bases and 1 base, with 9 bases remaining between them. Looked up from germline, CDR1 is MNHEY and CDR2 is SMNVEV (reference sequence). The CDR3 loop spans 15 amino acids. CDR3 coding DNA: TGTGCCAGCAGTTTTATCGGGGGGAACACCGGGGAGCTGTTTTTT. Translated, it gives CASSFIGGNTGELFF.

Details on this clone: The sample contains more than one DNA sequence encoding this CDR3. CDR3 DNA sequence: TGTGCCATCAGGCTTTCGAACTATGGCTACACCTTC. Amino acids: CAIRLSNYGYTF. The V call is TRBV10-3, the J call TRBJ1-2; D ambiguous. This CDR3 contains 12 residues. Germline V gene lookup returns CDR1 ENHRY and CDR2 SYGVKD. V was shortened by 6 bases and J by 2 bases, with 7 bases between the two germline ends.

This sequence joins TRBV6-1 and TRBJ1-2; D is possibly TRBD1 (5 bases). The CDR3 spans 14 residues. Germline-derived CDR1 and CDR2 are MNHNS and SASEGT. Between the trimmed V and J ends, which lost 0 bases and 4 bases, there was a span of 9 bases. The DNA for the CDR3 is TGTGCCAGCAGTGAAGCGGACACGATCTATGGCTACACCTTC. This translates into CASSEADTIYGYTF.

This chain uses TRBV6-5 with TRBJ1-1; no firm D call. Germline CDR1 reads MNHEY; CDR2 reads SVGAGI. V shed 4 bases and J shed 6 bases, with 21 bases lying between them. The CDR3 covers 16 residues. The CDR3, as DNA: TGTGCCAGCAGTTCCGGTGAAAGGGCGTTAACCTCTGAAGCTTTCTTT. It translates to CASSSGERALTSEAFF.

The chain carries TRBV5-4 and TRBJ2-3; D uncertain. Germline V gene lookup returns CDR1 SGHNT and CDR2 YYREEE (reference sequence). CDR3 length: 14 residues. V lost 2 bases, J lost 2 bases, and 9 bases lay in between. CDR3 region: CASSFGRFTDTQYF. CDR3 sequence (DNA): TGTGCCAGCAGCTTCGGACGCTTCACAGATACGCAGTATTTT.

The chain couples TRBV5-4 to TRBJ2-3; 14 positions agree with TRBD2. CDR1 and CDR2 (germline): SGHNT, YYREEE (reference sequence). The CDR3 consists of 18 residues. V shed 0 bases and J 4 bases; nucleotides not matched to a gene: 7. The CDR3 DNA reads TGTGCCAGCAGCTTGGGACTAGCGGGAGGGCTGGGGCCAGATACGCAGTATTTT. Amino acid sequence: CASSLGLAGGLGPDTQYF.

This clone was counted ten times or more. The chain joins TRBV5-6 to TRBJ1-2; the match to TRBD1 covers 7 bases. The CDR3 is 14 residues long. V was clipped by 4 bases and J by 3 bases; unmatched bases: 6. The V gene's germline CDR1 is SGHDT and CDR2 YYEEEE. The CDR3 reads CASSVTGTYYGYTF. In nucleotides, the CDR3 is TGTGCCAGCAGCGTGACAGGGACCTACTATGGCTACACCTTC.

This chain uses TRBV10-3 with TRBJ2-3, with D perhaps being TRBD1 or TRBD2 (7 bases each). Germline V gene lookup returns CDR1 ENHRY and CDR2 SYGVKD. Trimming shortened V by 3 bases and J by 4 bases, and 11 bases separated the two germline ends. The CDR3 length is 14 residues. CDR3 coding DNA: TGTGCCATCAGTGACAGGGGGGGGCCAGATACGCAGTATTTT. Its translation: CAISDRGGPDTQYF.

This clone was seen only a few times. The V gene is TRBV4-1, the J gene TRBJ2-7, with 9 bases that match TRBD1. V was pared by 4 bases and J by 1 base, with 8 bases of the junction left unmatched. Germline values: CDR1 MGHRA, CDR2 YSYEKL. The CDR3 contains 16 residues. The CDR3 DNA reads as TGCGCCAGCAGCCGCTATGGGACAGGGACGTCCTACGAGCAGTACTTC. This gives the protein CASSRYGTGTSYEQYF.

This chain connects TRBV6-2 or TRBV6-3 to TRBJ2-7; TRBD1 matches at 8 bases. Germline assignment: CDR1 MNHEY and CDR2 SVGEGT. With V trimmed by 1 base and J by 3 bases, 5 bases remained unmatched. This CDR3 has 15 residues. CDR3 in amino acids: CASSYYGTGVYEQYF. DNA for the CDR3: TGTGCCAGCAGTTACTATGGGACAGGTGTCTACGAGCAGTACTTC.

The chain employs TRBV5-6 and TRBJ2-5; the match to TRBD1 covers 9 bases. J gave up 2 bases and V 0 bases, and 5 bases lay outside the gene matches. Germline V gene data show CDR1 as SGHDT and CDR2 as YYEEEE. The CDR3 extends over 16 amino acids. The CDR3 region is CASSLVFGTGQETQYF. In DNA form, the CDR3 reads TGTGCCAGCAGCTTGGTCTTCGGGACAGGGCAAGAGACCCAGTACTTC.

This chain uses TRBV19 with TRBJ2-2; D not certain. The CDR3 is 15 amino acids. Per the germline V gene, CDR1 is LNHDA and CDR2 is SQIVND (reference sequence). V lost 3 bases and J 2 bases, leaving 10 bases between the germline ends. In DNA, the CDR3 is TGTGCCAGTAGTATTCGGGCTATTAACACCGGGGAGCTGTTTTTT. This codes for CASSIRAINTGELFF.

The V gene is TRBV7-9, the J gene TRBJ1-4, with D possibly being TRBD1 (6 bases). The V end lost 5 bases, the J end lost 5 bases, and 15 bases lay between the germline ends. This CDR3 comprises 15 residues. Germline CDR1 reads SEHNR; CDR2 reads FQNEAQ (reference sequence). The CDR3 region has the DNA TGTGCCAGCAGCCTGGGGGGCGGACGGAATGAAAAACTGTTTTTT. It yields the protein CASSLGGGRNEKLFF.

V gene TRBV7-2 combines with J gene TRBJ2-6, with a weak D call TRBD2 (5 bases). The CDR3 length is 15 residues. V lost 5 bases to trimming and J lost 4 bases, with 12 bases between them. From germline, CDR1 is SGHTA and CDR2 FQGNSA. The chain's CDR3 is CASSPWTGGANVLTF. Here the CDR3 DNA reads TGTGCCAGCAGCCCATGGACTGGGGGGGCCAACGTCCTGACTTTC.

Comment on this clone: An end of the junction does not agree with germline; a read error may underlie this. This rearrangement joins TRBV3-1 (or the pseudogene TRBV3-2) to TRBJ1-3; D uncertain. This CDR3 region has 11 residues. Germline loops: CDR1 LGHDT, CDR2 YNNKEL (reference sequence). The CDR3 DNA follows: TGTGCCAGCACCACGGACGGAGTATTGAGTTTT. Protein product: CASTTDGVLSF.

V is TRBV5-4 and J is TRBJ1-3; tentative D call: TRBD1 (5 bases). The CDR3 totals 13 residues. Germline CDR1 SGHNT, CDR2 YYREEE (reference sequence). Trimming pared 2 bases from V and 5 bases from J, leaving 8 bases between. This chain's CDR3 is CASSLAGRNTIYF. The CDR3 bases are TGTGCCAGCAGCTTAGCAGGGCGAAACACCATATATTTT.

With regard to this clone: The sample contains more than one DNA sequence encoding this CDR3. This sequence joins TRBV29-1 and TRBJ2-5, with D possibly being TRBD1 or TRBD2 (5 bases each). The CDR3 loop spans 11 amino acids. CDR1 is SQVTM and CDR2 is ANQGSEA in the germline V gene. V was cut by 7 bases and J by 5 bases, with 11 bases left in between. CDR3 loop: CSGGPRETQYF. The CDR3 bases are TGCAGCGGGGGACCCCGGGAGACCCAGTACTTC.

The genes are TRBV9 and TRBJ2-1; the match to TRBD2 covers 12 bases. Germline V CDR1 and CDR2: SGDLS, YYNGEE. The V segment lost 4 bases and the J segment 5 bases; nucleotides outside the gene matches: 13. The CDR3 is made up of 18 amino acids. CDR3 loop: CASSPQLAGGPSNNEQFF. The CDR3 DNA is TGTGCCAGCAGCCCCCAGCTAGCGGGGGGGCCGTCCAACAATGAGCAGTTCTTC.

The V call is TRBV6-6, the J call TRBJ2-2, with D tentatively TRBD2 (6 bases). This CDR3 spans 15 amino acids. Trimming removed 1 base at V and 4 bases at J, with 10 bases between. Germline V lookup: CDR1 MNHNY, CDR2 SVGAGI (reference sequence). CDR3 region: CASSYFAGPTGELFF. DNA for the CDR3: TGTGCCAGCAGTTACTTCGCGGGACCCACCGGGGAGCTGTTTTTT.

The chain recombines TRBV10-3 with TRBJ1-1; unclear D gene. Trimming took 6 bases from V and 7 from J, leaving 15 bases between them. This CDR3 has 13 amino acids. From germline, CDR1 is ENHRY and CDR2 SYGVKD. The CDR3: CAIRPGRESEAFF. CDR3 nucleotide sequence: TGTGCCATCAGACCCGGAAGGGAGAGTGAAGCTTTCTTT.

The chain's CDR3 is CLVRWTDNYGYTF. CDR3 nucleotides: TGCTTGGTCCGCTGGACAGATAACTATGGCTACACCTTC. The chain combines TRBV29-1 with TRBJ1-2; TRBD1 is a possible D gene (6 bases). Germline CDR1 is SQVTM and CDR2 is ANQGSEA. The CDR3 covers 13 residues.

This clone appeared a single time. V is TRBV6-2 or TRBV6-3 and J is TRBJ2-1; 8 bases line up with TRBD2. From germline, CDR1 is MNHEY and CDR2 SVGEGT. Trimming removed 2 bases from V and 3 bases from J; junction bases left unmatched: 3. The CDR3 covers 15 residues. CDR3 nucleotides: TGTGCCAGCAGTTACCCGGGACTAGACTACAATGAGCAGTTCTTC. As protein: CASSYPGLDYNEQFF.

The CDR3 nucleotides read TGCGCCAGCAGCCAAGATCACAGGGGAGAAGAGACCCAGTACTTC. Protein: CASSQDHRGEETQYF. The rearrangement uses TRBV4-1 and TRBJ2-5, with 7 bases matching TRBD1. The CDR3 is made up of 15 amino acids. CDR1 MGHRA and CDR2 YSYEKL come from the germline V gene. Losses at the gene ends were 0 bases for V and 3 bases for J; bases not matched to a gene: 4.

For this clone: This sequence is one base from a far larger clone and is likely a read error. The J gene is TRBJ2-5, the V gene TRBV7-2; 7 bases agree with TRBD2. The CDR3 is 14 amino acids. Germline V gene sequence: CDR1 SGHTA, CDR2 FQGNSA. Trimming removed 0 bases from V and 2 bases from J; junction bases left unmatched: 0. CDR3 loop: CASSLAGGQETQYF. CDR3 nucleotides: TGTGCCAGCAGCTTAGCGGGGGGGCAAGAGACCCAGTACTTC.

This rearrangement joins TRBV2 to TRBJ2-1, with a possible D match to TRBD2 (5 bases). Germline V CDR1 and CDR2: SNHLY, FYNNEI. The ends were cut back, 4 bases at V and 7 bases at J, with 17 bases in the middle. This CDR3 has 15 residues. The CDR3 spells CASSVILGRVNEQFF. Written as DNA, the CDR3 is TGTGCCAGCAGTGTAATTCTAGGGAGAGTGAATGAGCAGTTCTTC. Combining the CDR3 with reference TRBV2 and TRBJ2-1 gives the whole variable domain EPEVTQTPSHQVTQMGQEVILRCVPISNHLYFYWYRQILGQKVEFLVSFYNNEISEKSEIFDDQFSVERPDGSNFTLKIRSTKLEDSAMYFCASSVILGRVNEQFFGPGTRLTVL.

The chain couples TRBV25-1 to TRBJ1-4, with unresolved D. Germline loops: CDR1 MGHDK, CDR2 SYGVNS. The V gene lost 2 bases and the J gene lost 0 bases, with 13 bases spanning the gap. This CDR3 region has 17 residues. CDR3 bases: TGTGCCAGCAGTGAACTCCGGCGGGCCTCAACTAATGAAAAACTGTTTTTT. Residues: CASSELRRASTNEKLFF. Full variable domain (remainder filled in from reference TRBV25-1 and TRBJ1-4): EADIYQTPRYLVIGTGKKITLECSQTMGHDKMYWYQQDPGMELHLIHYSYGVNSTEKGDLSSESTVSRIRTEHFPLTLESARPSHTSQYLCASSELRRASTNEKLFFGSGTQLSVL.

Only a few counts were recorded for this clone. Written as DNA, the CDR3 is TGTGCCAGCAGGGGACAGGGTACCTTTTCTTCTGAAGCTTTCTTT. Protein product: CASRGQGTFSSEAFF. This chain links TRBV2 with TRBJ1-1; 9 positions match TRBD1. The CDR3 runs 15 residues. Trimming cost V 6 bases and J 6 bases; bases outside gene matches: 11. Looked up from germline, CDR1 is SNHLY and CDR2 is FYNNEI.

The V and J genes are TRBV19 and TRBJ2-5, with unresolved D. CDR1 and CDR2 (germline): LNHDA, SQIVND (reference sequence). The CDR3 loop spans 13 amino acids. The ends were cut back, 7 bases at V and 0 bases at J, with 9 bases in the middle. Written as DNA, the CDR3 is TGTGCCAGTAAGACCACGTACCAAGAGACCCAGTACTTC. Protein sequence: CASKTTYQETQYF.

This rearrangement joins TRBV18 to TRBJ1-1; D unresolved. From germline, CDR1 is KGHSH and CDR2 LQKENI. V lost 8 bases and J lost 1, with 14 bases in between. This CDR3 has 14 residues. The CDR3 DNA is TGTGCCAGCCAGCCTCCCCGGAAGAACACTGAAGCTTTCTTT. This codes for CASQPPRKNTEAFF.

This clone turned up a few times. The chain recombines TRBV2 with TRBJ2-7, with a weak D call TRBD2 (6 bases). The CDR3 totals 13 residues. Germline assignment: CDR1 SNHLY and CDR2 FYNNEI. The ends were cut back, 7 bases at V and 3 bases at J, with 13 bases in the middle. The CDR3 here is CASNGVGGYEQYF. Written as DNA, the CDR3 is TGTGCCAGCAACGGTGTGGGGGGCTACGAGCAGTACTTC.

This clone was seen only once. The J gene is TRBJ2-1, the V gene TRBV7-9; D possibly corresponds to TRBD2 (6 bases). Trimming removed 7 bases at V and 4 bases at J, with 17 bases between. CDR3 size: 15 residues. Germline V gene data show CDR1 as SEHNR and CDR2 as FQNEAQ (reference sequence). The CDR3: CASTKPGTHYNEQFF. The DNA of the CDR3 is TGTGCCAGCACCAAGCCGGGGACTCATTACAATGAGCAGTTCTTC.